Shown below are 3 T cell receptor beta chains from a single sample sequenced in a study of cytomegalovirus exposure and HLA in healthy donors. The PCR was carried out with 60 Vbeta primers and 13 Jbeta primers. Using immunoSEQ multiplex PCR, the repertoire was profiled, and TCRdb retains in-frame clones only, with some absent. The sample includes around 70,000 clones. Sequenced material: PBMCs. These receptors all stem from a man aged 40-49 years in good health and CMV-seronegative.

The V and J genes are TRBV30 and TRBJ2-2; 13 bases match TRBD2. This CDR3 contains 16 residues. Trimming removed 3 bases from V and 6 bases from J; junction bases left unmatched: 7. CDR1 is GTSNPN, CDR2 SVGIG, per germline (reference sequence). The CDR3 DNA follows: TGTGCCTGGAGACCGCTCGGACTAGCGGGAGCCGGGGAGCTGTTTTTT. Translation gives CAWRPLGLAGAGELFF. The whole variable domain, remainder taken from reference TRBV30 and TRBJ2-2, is SQTIHQWPATLVQPVGSPLSLECTVEGTSNPNLYWYRQAAGRGLQLLFYSVGIGQISSEVPQNLSASRPQDRQFILSSKKLLLSDSGFYLCAWRPLGLAGAGELFFGEGSRLTVL.

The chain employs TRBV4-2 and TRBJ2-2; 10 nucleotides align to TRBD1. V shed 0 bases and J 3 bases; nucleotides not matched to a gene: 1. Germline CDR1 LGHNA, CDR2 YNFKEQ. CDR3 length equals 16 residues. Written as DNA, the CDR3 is TGTGCCAGCAGCCAAGAAGGGACAGGGGACACCGGGGAGCTGTTTTTT. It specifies CASSQEGTGDTGELFF.

CDR3 loop: CASSRNQRGWDEQFF. The CDR3 DNA reads as TGTGCCAGCTCACGGAATCAAAGGGGGTGGGATGAGCAGTTCTTC. The V and J genes are TRBV18 and TRBJ2-1; a possible D gene is TRBD1 (6 bases). Trimming cost V 4 bases and J 8 bases, with 18 bases left between them. The germline gives CDR1 KGHSH, CDR2 LQKENI. CDR3 length: 15 amino acids.